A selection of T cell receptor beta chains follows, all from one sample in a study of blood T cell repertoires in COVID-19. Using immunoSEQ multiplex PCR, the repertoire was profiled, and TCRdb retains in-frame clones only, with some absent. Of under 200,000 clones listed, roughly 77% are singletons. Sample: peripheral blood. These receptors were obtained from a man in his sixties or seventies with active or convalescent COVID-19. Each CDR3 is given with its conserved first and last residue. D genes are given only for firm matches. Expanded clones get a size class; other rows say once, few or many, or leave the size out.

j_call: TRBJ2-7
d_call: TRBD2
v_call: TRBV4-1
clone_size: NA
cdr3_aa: CASSLYTTLAGTVYEQYF
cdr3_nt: TGCGCCAGCAGCCTCTACACGACACTAGCGGGGACGGTCTACGAGCAGTACTTC

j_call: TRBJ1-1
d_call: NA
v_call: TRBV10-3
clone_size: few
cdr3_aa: CAISESRGFAEAFF
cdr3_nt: TGTGCCATCAGCGAATCTAGAGGGTTCGCTGAAGCTTTCTTT

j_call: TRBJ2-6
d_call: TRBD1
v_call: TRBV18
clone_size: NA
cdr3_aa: CASSPRQGLSGANVLTF
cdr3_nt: TGTGCCAGCTCACCCCGACAGGGCCTCTCTGGGGCCAACGTCCTGACTTTC

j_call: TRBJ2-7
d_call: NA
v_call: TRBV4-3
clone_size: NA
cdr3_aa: CASSRLWEMSSYEQYF
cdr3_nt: TGCGCCAGCAGCCGACTTTGGGAGATGAGCTCCTACGAGCAGTACTTC

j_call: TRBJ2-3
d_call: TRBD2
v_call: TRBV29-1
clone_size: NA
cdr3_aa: CSAEGSGEYFTDTQYF
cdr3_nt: TGCAGCGCAGAGGGTAGCGGGGAATATTTCACAGATACGCAGTATTTT

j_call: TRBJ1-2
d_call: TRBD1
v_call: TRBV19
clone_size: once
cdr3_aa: CASSPDRVYGYTF
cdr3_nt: TGTGCCAGTAGTCCGGACAGGGTCTATGGCTACACCTTC

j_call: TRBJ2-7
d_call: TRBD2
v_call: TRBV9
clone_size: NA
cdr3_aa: CASSASGEAGEGLYEQYF
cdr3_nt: TGTGCCAGCAGCGCTAGCGGAGAAGCCGGGGAGGGCCTCTACGAGCAGTACTTC

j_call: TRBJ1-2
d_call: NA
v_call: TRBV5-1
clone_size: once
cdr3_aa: CASSFGPYGYTF
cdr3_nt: TGCGCCAGCAGCTTTGGCCCTTATGGCTACACCTTC

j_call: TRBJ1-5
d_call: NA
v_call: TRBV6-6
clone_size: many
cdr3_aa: CASSPGQLRNQPQHF
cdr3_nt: TGTGCCAGCAGCCCTGGACAGCTGCGCAATCAGCCCCAGCATTTT

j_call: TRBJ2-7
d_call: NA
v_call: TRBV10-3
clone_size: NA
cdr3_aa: CAINPGAVGYEQYF
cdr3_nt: TGTGCCATCAACCCAGGGGCAGTTGGGTACGAGCAGTACTTC

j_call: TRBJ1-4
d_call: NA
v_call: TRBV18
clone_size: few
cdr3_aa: CASSPAGASEKLFF
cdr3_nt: TGTGCCAGCTCACCGGCAGGGGCCTCGGAAAAACTGTTTTTT

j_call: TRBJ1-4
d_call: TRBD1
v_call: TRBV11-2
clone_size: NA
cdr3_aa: CASSLYRGQGEKLFF
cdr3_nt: TGTGCCAGCAGCTTATACAGGGGGCAGGGTGAAAAACTGTTTTTT

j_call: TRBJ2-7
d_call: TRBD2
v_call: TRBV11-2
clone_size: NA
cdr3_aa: CASSRGLHGEQYF
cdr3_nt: TGTGCCAGCAGCCGGGGACTACATGGCGAGCAGTACTTC

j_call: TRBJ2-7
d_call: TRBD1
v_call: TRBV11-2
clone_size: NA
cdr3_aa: CASTPLPGQAYEQYF
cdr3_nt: TGTGCCAGCACCCCACTTCCAGGACAGGCCTACGAGCAGTACTTC